The next 7 T cell receptor beta chains were all read from a single sample in a study of response to subunit inactivated influenza vaccine. TCRdb recomputed calls from the RT-PCR reads with MiXCR, one row per CDR3 protein. In the table there are some 800,000 distinct CDR3 sequences, about 20% of which are singletons. This specimen consisted of PBMCs from blood, obtained more than 4 days after vaccination. Receptors originate from a man aged 50 or older who received an inactivated influenza vaccine.

The chain employs TRBV20-1 and TRBJ2-2; perhaps TRBD2 as D (6 bases). Per the germline V gene, CDR1 is DFQATT and CDR2 is SNEGSKA (reference sequence). Trimming shortened V by 3 bases and J by 4 bases, and 12 bases separated the two germline ends. The CDR3 consists of 14 residues. The CDR3 loop reads CSASIPGLTGELFF. The CDR3 nucleotides read TGCAGTGCTAGTATTCCGGGACTCACCGGGGAGCTGTTTTTT.

This clonotype was observed many times. The chain links TRBV7-9 to TRBJ2-7; 7 positions agree with TRBD1. Germline CDR1 reads SEHNR; CDR2 reads FQNEAQ (reference sequence). Losses at the gene ends were 0 bases for V and 3 bases for J; bases not matched to a gene: 5. This CDR3 is 15 amino acids long. This CDR3 is CASSLAPSGGYEQYF. DNA of the CDR3: TGTGCCAGCAGCTTAGCACCATCAGGGGGCTACGAGCAGTACTTC.

This clonotype was seen only a few times. The chain carries TRBV4-2 and TRBJ2-1, with D perhaps TRBD2 (6 bases). V was pared by 1 base and J by 5 bases, with 12 bases between. Germline V CDR1 and CDR2: LGHNA, YNFKEQ. The CDR3 covers 15 residues. The chain's CDR3 is CASSQGGTVNNEQFF. In DNA, the CDR3 is TGTGCCAGCAGCCAAGGGGGGACTGTAAACAATGAGCAGTTCTTC.

In this sample, this clonotype turned up a few times. J is TRBJ1-4 and V is TRBV4-2; 8 positions match TRBD1. The trim removed 4 bases at V and 4 bases at J, leaving 8 bases unmatched. Germline CDR1 reads LGHNA; CDR2 reads YNFKEQ. The CDR3 has 16 residues. The CDR3 region has the DNA TGTGCCAGCAGCCGGACACCGGGACAGGATAATGAAAAACTGTTTTTT. This encodes CASSRTPGQDNEKLFF.

This clonotype has a count of ten or more. The rearrangement links TRBV12-3 or TRBV12-4 to TRBJ2-1; TRBD2 agrees at 8 bases. CDR3 length: 15 amino acids. V trimming: 2 bases; J trimming: 10 bases; junction bases outside the gene matches: 10. The CDR3 DNA is TGTGCCAGCAGTTTAAGCCCCGGCTCGGGAGGGGAGCAGTTCTTC. Translating gives CASSLSPGSGGEQFF.

The chain carries TRBV7-2 and TRBJ2-2; a possible D gene is TRBD2 (5 bases). With 1 base removed from V and 4 bases from J, the gap between germline ends came to 10 bases. The CDR3 runs to 15 residues. Germline V lookup: CDR1 SGHTA, CDR2 FQGNSA. The chain's CDR3 is CASSLGTAGTGELFF. CDR3 bases: TGTGCCAGCAGCTTAGGGACCGCGGGCACCGGGGAGCTGTTTTTT.

This clonotype was observed a few times. The chain has TRBV12-3 or TRBV12-4 and TRBJ2-5; 9 bases are a match to TRBD2. The CDR3 contains 16 residues. Losses at the gene ends were 3 bases for V and 2 bases for J; bases not matched to a gene: 7. The CDR3 DNA reads TGTGCCAGCAGTTTTGTGACTAGCGGACTACAAGAGACCCAGTACTTC. It encodes CASSFVTSGLQETQYF.